These 15 T cell receptor beta chains originate from one sample sequenced in a study of vaccination and CD4 T cells after COVID-19 (dated by TCRdb to the early 2020s). No antigen has been assigned to these receptors. This specimen's treatment or condition label, per the study, means: roughly 10-day PBMC culture with coronavirus spike peptide pools or control peptides (ViraFEST assay). The library was built by means of PCR. Sequencer: Illumina iSeq 100. DNA from cultured CD4+ T cells underwent TCR sequencing with the Oncomine TCR Beta short-read assay at the Johns Hopkins FTIC core. The public reads were run again by TCRdb, first through fastp at Q25 and then through MiXCR, and only productive beta chains were kept. When rows share a CDR3 protein, they turn into one entry using the most common DNA and genes. In all, the sample holds around 19,000 distinct CDR3 sequences, and 70% of those were seen once. The top ten constitute 5.5% of the sample.

The sample comprised CD4+ T cells from blood, cultured in vitro. Source of these receptors: a human donor who had recovered from COVID-19.

This clonotype was found a few times. This chain links TRBV12-3 or TRBV12-4 with TRBJ1-5; D gene ambiguous. This CDR3 region has 13 residues. V lost 3 bases, J lost 6 bases, and 9 bases lay in between. The CDR3 DNA reads TGTGCCAGCAGTTTGGCTCCAACTCAGCCCCAGCATTTT. This codes for CASSLAPTQPQHF.

This clonotype occurred once. J is TRBJ2-5 and V is TRBV27; TRBD1 might be the D (5 bases). Germline lookup yields CDR1 MNHEY and CDR2 SMNVEV (reference sequence). The CDR3 contains 14 residues. V gave up 5 bases and J gave up 5 bases, with 15 bases separating them. The CDR3 spells CASSTVGVGETQYF. As DNA, the CDR3 is TGTGCCAGCAGTACAGTAGGGGTGGGTGAGACCCAGTACTTC.

This clonotype was observed a few times. The chain employs TRBV28 and TRBJ1-2; 7 bases are a match to TRBD1. The CDR3 extends over 13 amino acids. The ends lost 6 bases at V and 3 bases at J; junction bases unmatched: 4. CDR1 is MDHEN and CDR2 is SYDVKM in the germline V gene. In DNA, the CDR3 is TGTGCCAGCAGACCCGGACAGGACTATGGCTACACCTTC. Amino acid sequence: CASRPGQDYGYTF.

The V gene is TRBV11-2, the J gene TRBJ1-2, with D unresolved. Trimming left V 5 bases short and J 2 bases short, with 12 bases between. The germline V gene has CDR1 SGHAT and CDR2 FQNNGV. CDR3 length: 14 amino acids. The CDR3, as DNA: TGTGCCAGCAGCCTACAGACCCTAAACTATGGCTACACCTTC. This sequence encodes CASSLQTLNYGYTF.

The chain carries TRBV9 and TRBJ1-6; 7 bases map to TRBD1. J gave up 6 bases and V 3 bases, and 3 bases lay outside the gene matches. The CDR3 covers 14 residues. Per the germline V gene, CDR1 is SGDLS and CDR2 is YYNGEE. CDR3 loop: CASSARQGNSPLHF. The CDR3 bases are TGTGCCAGCAGCGCTAGACAGGGTAATTCACCCCTCCACTTT.

This clonotype was counted once. The chain is built from TRBV11-2 and TRBJ1-6; TRBD1 matches at 7 bases. Looked up from germline, CDR1 is SGHAT and CDR2 is FQNNGV. This CDR3 contains 14 residues. The V segment lost 5 bases and the J segment 7 bases; nucleotides outside the gene matches: 5. The CDR3 DNA reads TGTGCCAGCAGCCAGGGACAGCCGAATTCACCCCTCCACTTT. Protein product: CASSQGQPNSPLHF.

This chain joins TRBV7-2 and TRBJ1-1; D remains unclear. CDR1 is SGHTA, CDR2 FQGNSA, per germline. Trimming took off 7 bases at V and 4 bases at J, with 13 bases between the two ends. The CDR3 has 13 residues. The chain's CDR3 is CASTVSQSTEAFF. CDR3 sequence (DNA): TGTGCCAGCACGGTCAGCCAGAGCACTGAAGCTTTCTTT.

J is TRBJ2-3 and V is TRBV25-1; weak D call: TRBD1 (6 bases). Germline CDR1 reads MGHDK; CDR2 reads SYGVNS. V dropped 1 base and J dropped 2 bases, with 10 bases sitting between them. The CDR3 loop spans 15 amino acids. The CDR3 loop is CASSESGHNTDTQYF. DNA for the CDR3: TGTGCCAGCAGTGAATCGGGACACAACACAGATACGCAGTATTTT.

The J gene is TRBJ1-1, the V gene TRBV20-1; D is undetermined. From germline, CDR1 is DFQATT and CDR2 SNEGSKA (reference sequence). With 3 bases removed from V and 4 bases from J, the gap between germline ends came to 3 bases. This CDR3 comprises 10 residues. CDR3 amino acids: CSARRTEAFF. The CDR3 DNA reads TGCAGTGCTAGGCGCACTGAAGCTTTCTTT.

V usage is TRBV20-1 and J usage is TRBJ1-1; D unclear. Germline V gene data show CDR1 as DFQATT and CDR2 as SNEGSKA (reference sequence). The CDR3 runs 15 residues. V lost 3 bases, J lost 5 bases, and 19 bases lay in between. CDR3 sequence (DNA): TGCAGTGCTAGCTTCAGTGGTAGGATCTCAACTGAAGCTTTCTTT. Translated: CSASFSGRISTEAFF.

J is TRBJ1-1 and V is TRBV28, with unresolved D. The V and J ends lost 3 bases and 6 bases respectively, with 11 bases between them. The V gene's germline CDR1 is MDHEN and CDR2 SYDVKM. The CDR3 loop spans 13 amino acids. CDR3 protein: CASSLILLAEAFF. In DNA form, the CDR3 reads TGTGCCAGCAGTTTGATACTTCTCGCTGAAGCTTTCTTT. Full variable domain (remainder filled in from reference TRBV28 and TRBJ1-1): DVKVTQSSRYLVKRTGEKVFLECVQDMDHENMFWYRQDPGLGLRLIYFSYDVKMKEKGDIPEGYSVSREKKERFSLILESASTNQTSMYLCASSLILLAEAFFGQGTRLTVV.

This clonotype was seen more than once but under ten times. The V gene is TRBV6-1, the J gene TRBJ1-2; the D gene is possibly TRBD1 (5 bases). Germline CDR1 and CDR2: MNHNS and SASEGT. V gave up 6 bases and J gave up 2 bases, with 13 bases separating them. This CDR3 region has 14 residues. The CDR3 sequence: CASSIQETNYGYTF. The CDR3 nucleotides read TGTGCCAGCAGCATACAGGAGACCAACTATGGCTACACCTTC.

The chain combines TRBV21-1 with TRBJ2-5; TRBD1, as called in the table, went unchecked against the DNA. TRBV21-1 is recorded as a pseudogene. The CDR3 length is 15 residues. The CDR3 DNA reads as TGTGCCAGCCAAACGCAGGGGGTACACCAAGAGACCCAGTACTTC. Its translation is CASQTQGVHQETQYF.

The chain is built from TRBV6-1 and TRBJ2-2; D not resolved. The CDR3 is made up of 14 amino acids. Germline V gives CDR1 MNHNS, CDR2 SASEGT. Trimming shortened V by 8 bases and J by 5 bases, and 15 bases separated the two germline ends. The CDR3 bases are TGTGCCAGCCTTACCGCAGTGGGTACCGGGGAGCTGTTTTTT. The encoded protein is CASLTAVGTGELFF.

In this sample, this clonotype turned up a few times. The V gene is TRBV19, the J gene TRBJ2-1; D unresolved. The germline V gene encodes CDR1 LNHDA and CDR2 SQIVND (reference sequence). The CDR3 spans 14 residues. Trimming stripped 7 bases from V and 0 bases from J, with 10 bases between. Here the CDR3 reads CASMRGGSYNEQFF. The CDR3 coding sequence is TGTGCCAGTATGCGAGGTGGCTCCTACAATGAGCAGTTCTTC.